The clone carrying this T cell receptor beta chain was observed a few times. Its antigen is unknown. Unique molecular identifiers tagged the TCRbeta library. A single record per CDR3 protein comes from TCRdb applying MiXCR to the PCR reads. The sample records 900,000 or so distinct CDR3 sequences, 16% being singletons. Germline loops: CDR1 MNHNS, CDR2 SASEGT. Unmatched junction bases numbered 9, after V lost 6 bases and J lost 6 bases. The CDR3 is 16 amino acids. The data were obtained in a study of T-cell reconstitution after alpha-beta-depleted transplantation in children. Study results and caveats: Diversity and T-cell counts at one year after transplant derived mostly from new T cells. By about two months after transplant, alpha-beta T cells reportedly arose from several hundred graft clones that had expanded.

This TCR was recovered from a male patient younger than 18 who had a stem cell transplant for acute lymphoblastic leukemia, so the T cells may come from the graft donor. Specimen: PBMCs, mostly from graft donor cells, collected 360 days after TCRalphabeta/CD19-depleted stem cell transplant. This chain links TRBV6-1 with TRBJ1-5, with 12 bases that match TRBD1. The CDR3 loop reads CASRGQGAIGGQPQHF. The CDR3 DNA reads as TGTGCCAGCAGGGGACAGGGGGCGATTGGAGGTCAGCCCCAGCATTTT.